In this sample, the clone carrying this T cell receptor beta chain turned up once. Its antigen is unidentified. The record originates from a study of a mutant IDH1 vaccine in newly diagnosed glioma. Study-level background: Most patients had radiochemotherapy with temozolomide before enrollment; others had one alone.

Sequencing used immunoSEQ multiplex PCR; TCRdb keeps in-frame clones, though not all of them. The sample has tens of thousands of clones, 65% to 85% seen once. Specified time point: week 47, end of study. What each vaccine dose contained was 300 ug of mutant IDH1 20-mer peptide, accompanied by topical imiquimod. This receptor was obtained from a woman in her 30s with glioma. Some clones in this sample may be carry-over from other donors' samples. The source was PBMCs, collected from a glioma patient whose treatment included an IDH1 peptide vaccine.

CDR3: CASSLRTGGVLGKLFF. The CDR3 coding sequence is TGTGCCAGCAGCTTGAGGACAGGCGGCGTCCTTGGAAAACTGTTTTTT. This chain joins TRBV5-4 and TRBJ1-4; 7 nucleotides agree with TRBD1. This CDR3 comprises 16 residues. Germline V CDR1 and CDR2: SGHNT, YYREEE (reference sequence). V lost 1 base to trimming and J lost 10 bases; unmatched junction nucleotides: 13.